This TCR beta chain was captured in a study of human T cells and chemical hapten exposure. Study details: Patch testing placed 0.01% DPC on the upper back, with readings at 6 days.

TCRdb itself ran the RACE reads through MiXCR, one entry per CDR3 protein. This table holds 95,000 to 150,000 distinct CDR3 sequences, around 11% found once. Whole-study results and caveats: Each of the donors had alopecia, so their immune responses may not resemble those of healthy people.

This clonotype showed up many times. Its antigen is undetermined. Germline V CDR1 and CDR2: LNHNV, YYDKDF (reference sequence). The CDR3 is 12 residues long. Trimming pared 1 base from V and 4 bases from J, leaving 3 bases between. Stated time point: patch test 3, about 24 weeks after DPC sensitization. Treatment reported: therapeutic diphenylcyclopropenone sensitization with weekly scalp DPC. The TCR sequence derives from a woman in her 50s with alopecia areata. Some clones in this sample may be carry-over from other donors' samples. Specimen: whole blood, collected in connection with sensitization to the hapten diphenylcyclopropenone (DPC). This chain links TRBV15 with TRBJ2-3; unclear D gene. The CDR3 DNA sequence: TGTGCCACCAGCAGAGTGGCAGATACGCAGTATTTT. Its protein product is CATSRVADTQYF.